This T cell receptor (beta chain) was sequenced in a study of OX40 agonist ivuxolimab in advanced cancers. Per germline, CDR1 WNHNN and CDR2 SYGVQD (reference sequence). The CDR3 has 16 residues. J was trimmed by 1 base and V by 8 bases; bases with no gene match: 8. Using immunoSEQ multiplex PCR, the repertoire was profiled, and TCRdb retains in-frame clones only, with some absent. Among some 60,000 clones listed, less than 95% were seen once. Material: CD4+ or CD8+ T cells sorted from blood, obtained in a trial of the OX40 agonist ivuxolimab. The chain has TRBV10-1 and TRBJ2-2, with 9 positions matching TRBD2. This sequence originates from an adult with an advanced solid tumor such as melanoma, head and neck, liver or kidney cancer. CDR3 amino acids: CASPLAGGENTGELFF. The CDR3 DNA reads as TGCGCCAGCCCGCTGGCGGGGGGGGAGAACACCGGGGAGCTGTTTTTT.